The clone carrying this T cell receptor beta chain has only a few counts. Its antigen remains unknown. This sample is part of a study of T cell repertoires in cytomegalovirus infection. Overall study context: Both recently identified HLA-C-restricted and well-studied HLA-B-restricted CMV epitopes were used in the study. TCR beta signatures that were public indicated CMV infection and matching HLA type. Whole-study findings and limits: It was HLA-C-restricted CMV-specific TCR beta clonotypes that dominated the response ex vivo.

Trimming shortened V by 5 bases and J by 0 bases, and 11 bases separated the two germline ends. The CDR3 has 14 residues. The V gene's germline CDR1 is SGHVS and CDR2 FNYEAQ. TCRdb re-called the reads through MiXCR, storing one row per CDR3 protein. The data show 650,000 to 900,000 distinct CDR3 sequences, about 33% seen once. This chain connects TRBV7-6 to TRBJ2-7; D remains unclear. The receptor's source is a human donor in good health (CMV status not recorded). Some clones in this sample may be carry-over from other donors' samples. The sample was cultured CD8+ T cells from PBMCs, taken from culture after CMV antigen stimulation. For the CDR3, the DNA is TGTGCCAGCAGCCCCGTCTTCCTCTCCTACGAGCAGTACTTC. It encodes CASSPVFLSYEQYF.